The entry that follows covers one T cell receptor beta chain sequence. It lacks a known antigen. The junction shows a germline mismatch at one end, possibly a read error. The source of the sample is a study of molecular identifiers for immune sequencing clone quantification (dated by TCRdb to 2016 to 2018). Context from the whole study: In a replicate experiment, RNA from around 20,000 or 100,000 naive CD8 T cells was split into five aliquots, four of which were sequenced. This methods study used CD8 T cells to benchmark TCR RNA copy counting and molecular-identifier clustering-based TCR repertoire sequencing (MIDCIRS). What the study reported, not specific to this receptor: A single cell's worth of spiked-in Jurkat TCR RNA was reported detectable even among one million naive CD8 T cells. Modeling gave about 3.2 recovered TCR RNA copies per cell versus 8 to 10 by digital PCR, implying about 30% capture efficiency. When barcode sub-clustering was omitted, TCR diversity was inflated by chimeric consensus sequences, with chimeras reaching as high as 47%. The naive libraries included spiked-in Jurkat TCR RNA (around 9 copies' worth), and this RNA is not part of the donor repertoire. Highly expanded clone sizes could be underestimated because identical TCR molecules may share a barcode. In CMV-specific effector cells, clones with more than 20 RNA copies accounted for over 97% of molecules, whereas in naive cells such clones accounted for under 1%.

Naive CD8 T cell libraries were made from 20,000 to 1,000,000 sorted cells using 10%, 30% or 50% of purified RNA. Naive CD8 T cells were FACS-sorted as CD8+CD4-CCR7+CD45RA+ on a BD FACSAria II into RLT Plus buffer. Approximately eleven TCR copies' worth of Jurkat RNA were spiked into roughly 17,000-1,100,000 naive CD8 T cell samples to test detection sensitivity. CD8 T cells were enriched with RosetteSep CD8+ T Cell Enrichment Cocktail and Ficoll-Paque, followed by ACK red cell lysis. CDR1 and CDR2 are read off the germline V gene (reference sequence) as LGHDT and YNNKEL. From its cysteine to its phenylalanine, the CDR3 spans 16 amino acids. CDR3 DNA only is kept here, 48 bases in frame from base 1. To prepare the library, PCR was applied. The reads were generated on a NextSeq 500. Bulk TCR libraries were prepared as previously described, using TCR primers listed in Table S5. Total RNA was purified with the Qiagen AllPrep DNA/RNA kit. Reads from multiple sequencing runs of the same library were pooled before analysis. The authors' pipeline ran thus. Only reads with exact TCR constant sequence were kept, trimmed to 150 nt, and grouped by their 12-nt molecular barcodes. Reads in each barcode group were sub-clustered using a 15% Levenshtein threshold, and a quality-weighted consensus sequence was built for each RNA molecule. Non-functional sequences were removed, as were lower-count sequences one edit away from another. On the basis of fitting two negative binomial distributions, barcode sub-clusters with fewer than 20% of the maximum read count were discarded. In-frame beta chains were kept once TCRdb had trimmed the public reads at Q25 with fastp and called clones with MiXCR. Every CDR3 protein is listed once, alongside the most common genes and DNA of its rows. TCRdb, rather than the study authors, made the V and J calls. A total of nearly 55,000 distinct CDR3 sequences appear in this sample, about a third of them only once. The top ten clonotypes cover 3.5% to 4% of the sample.

Sequencing was carried out using naive CD8+ T cells from blood, with Jurkat cell RNA spiked in. The cell subset or site label, as the study defines it: FACS-sorted CD8+CD4-CCR7+CD45RA+ naive T cells. The sequence joins TRBV3-1 to TRBJ2-2; 10 bases in between match TRBD2. The receptor comes from a human donor in good health. Some libraries in this study had Jurkat cell RNA spiked in. The bases are TGTGCCAGCAGCCTAGCGGGAGGAGCAAACACCGAGGAGCTGTTTTTT. Its amino acids are CASSLAGGANTEELFF.